Sequencing of this T cell receptor beta chain was carried out in a study of blood T cell repertoires in COVID-19. V was trimmed by 0 bases and J by 2 bases, leaving 5 bases between them. The CDR3 loop spans 13 amino acids. Germline V gene sequence: CDR1 SGHRS, CDR2 YFSETQ. Per the authors' pipeline: Estimation of nucleated cell counts relied on the amplification of reference gene primers. TCRdb's copy holds only in-frame clones and misses some; the assay was immunoSEQ multiplex PCR. V and J calls and clone size are as listed in that table; D and trimming were resolved from the DNA. The sample has 350,000 or so clones, about nine tenths seen once. During active infection, Seattle patients enrolled and were then monitored through disease.

Sequencing was performed on peripheral blood. The chain uses TRBV5-1 and TRBJ2-5, with D hard to call. The source is a woman in her sixties or seventies with COVID-19, enrolled during active disease. CDR3 in DNA: TGCGCCAGCAGCTTGGCCCTACAAGAGACCCAGTACTTC. Translation: CASSLALQETQYF.